The entry below gives a single TCR beta chain sequence along with its context. Its antigen is not known. The data derive from a study of T cell responses to AZD1222 COVID-19 vaccine. Study-wide findings and caveats: Donors, mostly white British, included more females; clonal diversity was possibly underestimated.

Some clones are missing from TCRdb's copy, which holds only in-frame ones; the method was immunoSEQ multiplex PCR. The data hold about 99,000 clones, with approximately 93% observed a single time. Second doses were pooled across both intervals (about 4 or about 12 weeks). The germline gives CDR1 SGDLS, CDR2 YYNGEE. Trimming stripped 0 bases from V and 4 bases from J, with 13 bases between. The CDR3 spans 16 residues. V and J are TRBV9 and TRBJ2-2; possibly TRBD2 for D (5 bases). Material: peripheral blood, obtained 28 days after the second AZD1222 dose. The receptor's source is an adult who received the AZD1222 COVID-19 vaccine. Written as DNA, the CDR3 is TGTGCCAGCAGCGTAGATCCAGCGGCAATCACCGGGGAGCTGTTTTTT. Its translation: CASSVDPAAITGELFF.